These 7 T cell receptor beta chains were sequenced from one sample in a study of beta chain features in type 1 diabetes. Findings of the study overall: For Type 1 diabetes patients, all four CD4+ subsets carried TCRB CDR3s that were moderately but significantly shorter.

These receptors have no identified antigens. Sequenced material consisted of expressed TCRB transcripts (all of the isolated RNA was reverse transcribed). This table comes from immunoSEQ multiplex PCR, and its TCRdb copy is limited to in-frame clones, with some not included. Of 200,000 to 300,000 clones listed, approximately 11% were seen once; the top ten hold more than 0.015%. The sample consisted of naive CD4+ T cells from blood. The receptors here all came from a man aged 25-40 years with type 1 diabetes.

J is TRBJ1-1 and V is TRBV5-1; 9 positions match TRBD1. Losses at the gene ends were 3 bases for V and 3 bases for J; bases not matched to a gene: 6. Germline CDR1 reads SGHRS; CDR2 reads YFSETQ. The CDR3 spans 15 residues. The CDR3, as DNA: TGCGCCAGCAGCTCCTCGGGACAGGGTCACACTGAAGCTTTCTTT. Residues: CASSSSGQGHTEAFF.

This clone was picked up a small number of times. V usage is TRBV7-2 and J usage is TRBJ1-6; unclear D gene. CDR3 length: 14 amino acids. Germline assignment: CDR1 SGHTA and CDR2 FQGNSA. V lost 5 bases and J 8 bases, leaving 13 bases between the germline ends. The CDR3 sequence: CASSREAVDSPLHF. CDR3 nucleotides: TGTGCCAGCAGCCGTGAGGCTGTAGATTCACCCCTCCACTTT.

Worth noting for this clone: The same CDR3 also results from other DNA sequences found in this sample. The chain carries TRBV18 and TRBJ2-7; possible D gene TRBD2, 5 bases. The germline V gene encodes CDR1 KGHSH and CDR2 LQKENI. V gave up 4 bases and J gave up 1 base, with 8 bases separating them. CDR3 size: 13 residues. The DNA of the CDR3 is TGTGCCAGCTCACTCCGGGATTCCTACGAGCAGTACTTC. Amino acids: CASSLRDSYEQYF.

This clone was detected only a few times. The V call is TRBV5-8, the J call TRBJ2-3; 10 nucleotides agree with TRBD1. Germline CDR1 SGHTS, CDR2 YDEGEE. There are 15 residues in the CDR3. Trimming removed 0 bases from V and 5 bases from J; junction bases left unmatched: 3. CDR3 coding DNA: TGTGCCAGCAGCTTGGAGGGGACAGGGGAAGATACGCAGTATTTT. This encodes CASSLEGTGEDTQYF.

The V gene is TRBV7-2, the J gene TRBJ1-5, with TRBD1 matching over 9 bases. Trimming at V came to 5 bases and at J to 6 bases, leaving 8 bases not matched to a gene. Germline CDR1 SGHTA, CDR2 FQGNSA. The length of the CDR3 is 15 residues. The DNA of the CDR3 is TGTGCCAGCAGCGGCCGGACAGGGGACTTTCAGCCCCAGCATTTT. Encoded protein: CASSGRTGDFQPQHF.

In this sample, this clone turned up a few times. V and J are TRBV5-1 and TRBJ2-5; D is possibly TRBD1 (6 bases). Trimming shortened V by 0 bases and J by 5 bases, and 14 bases separated the two germline ends. CDR1 is SGHRS and CDR2 is YFSETQ in the germline V gene. This CDR3 contains 15 residues. The CDR3 here is CASSLAVGARETQYF. The CDR3 bases are TGCGCCAGCAGCTTGGCCGTGGGGGCCCGGGAGACCCAGTACTTC.

The chain recombines TRBV29-1 with TRBJ2-5; 9 nucleotides line up with TRBD2. The germline gives CDR1 SQVTM, CDR2 ANQGSEA. CDR3 length: 14 residues. The J segment lost 3 bases and the V segment lost 6 bases, leaving 8 bases of the junction unmatched. In nucleotides, the CDR3 is TGCAGCGTGGCCAAGCGGGGGGAGAAAGAGACCCAGTACTTC. Translating gives CSVAKRGEKETQYF.